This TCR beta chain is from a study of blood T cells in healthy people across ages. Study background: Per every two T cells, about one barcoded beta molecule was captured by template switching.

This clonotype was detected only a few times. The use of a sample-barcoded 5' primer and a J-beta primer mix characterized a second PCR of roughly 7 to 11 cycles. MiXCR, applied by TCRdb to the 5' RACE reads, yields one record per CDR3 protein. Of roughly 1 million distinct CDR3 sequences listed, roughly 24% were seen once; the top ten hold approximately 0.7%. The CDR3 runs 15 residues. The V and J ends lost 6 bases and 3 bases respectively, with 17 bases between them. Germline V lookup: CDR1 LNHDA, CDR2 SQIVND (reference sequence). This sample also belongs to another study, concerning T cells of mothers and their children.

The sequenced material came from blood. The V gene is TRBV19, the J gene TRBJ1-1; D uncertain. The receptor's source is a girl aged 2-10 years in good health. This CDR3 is CASSNIGLLDTEAFF. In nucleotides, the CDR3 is TGTGCCAGTAGCAATATTGGGCTCCTGGACACTGAAGCTTTCTTT. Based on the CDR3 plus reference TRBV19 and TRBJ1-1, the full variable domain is DGGITQSPKYLFRKEGQNVTLSCEQNLNHDAMYWYRQDPGQGLRLIYYSQIVNDFQKGDIAEGYSVSREKKESFPLTVTSAQKNPTAFYLCASSNIGLLDTEAFFGQGTRLTVV.